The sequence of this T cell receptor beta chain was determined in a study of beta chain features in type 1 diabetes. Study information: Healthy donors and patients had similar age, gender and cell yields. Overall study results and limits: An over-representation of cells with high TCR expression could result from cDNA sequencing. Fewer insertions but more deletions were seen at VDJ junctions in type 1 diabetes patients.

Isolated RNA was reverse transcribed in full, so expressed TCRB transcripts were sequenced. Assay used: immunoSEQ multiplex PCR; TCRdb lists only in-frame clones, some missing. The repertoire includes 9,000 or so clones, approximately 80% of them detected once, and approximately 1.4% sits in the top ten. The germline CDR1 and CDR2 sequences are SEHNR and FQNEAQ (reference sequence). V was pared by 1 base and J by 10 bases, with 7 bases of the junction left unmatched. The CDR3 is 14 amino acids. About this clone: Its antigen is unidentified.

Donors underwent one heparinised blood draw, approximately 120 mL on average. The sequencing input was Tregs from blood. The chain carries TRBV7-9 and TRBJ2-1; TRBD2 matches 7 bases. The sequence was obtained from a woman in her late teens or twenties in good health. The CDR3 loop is CASSLGASGSEQFF. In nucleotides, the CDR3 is TGTGCCAGCAGCTTAGGGGCTAGCGGAAGCGAGCAGTTCTTC.